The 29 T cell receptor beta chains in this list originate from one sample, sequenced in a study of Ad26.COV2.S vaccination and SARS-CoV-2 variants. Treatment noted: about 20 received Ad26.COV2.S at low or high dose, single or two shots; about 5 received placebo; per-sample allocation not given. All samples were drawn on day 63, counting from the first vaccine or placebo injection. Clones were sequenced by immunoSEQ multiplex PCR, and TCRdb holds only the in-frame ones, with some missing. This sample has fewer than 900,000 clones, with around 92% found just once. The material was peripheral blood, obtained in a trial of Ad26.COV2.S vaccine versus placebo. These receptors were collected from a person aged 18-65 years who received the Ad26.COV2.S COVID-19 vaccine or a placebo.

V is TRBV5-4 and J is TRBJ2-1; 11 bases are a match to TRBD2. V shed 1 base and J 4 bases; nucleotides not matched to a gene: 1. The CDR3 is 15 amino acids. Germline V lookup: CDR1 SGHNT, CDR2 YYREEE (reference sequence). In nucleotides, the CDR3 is TGTGCCAGCAGCTTGACTAGCGGGGGTTACAATGAGCAGTTCTTC. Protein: CASSLTSGGYNEQFF.

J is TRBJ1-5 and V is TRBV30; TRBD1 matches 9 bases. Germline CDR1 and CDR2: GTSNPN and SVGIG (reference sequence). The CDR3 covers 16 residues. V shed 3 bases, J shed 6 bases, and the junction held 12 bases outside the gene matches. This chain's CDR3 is CAWSPAGQGRGQPQHF. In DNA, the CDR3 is TGTGCCTGGAGCCCCGCCGGACAGGGGCGGGGTCAGCCCCAGCATTTT.

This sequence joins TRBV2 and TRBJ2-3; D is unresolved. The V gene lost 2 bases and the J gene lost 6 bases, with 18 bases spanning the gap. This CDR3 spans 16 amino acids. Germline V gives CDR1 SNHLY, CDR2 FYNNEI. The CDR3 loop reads CASSEWQATIRDTQYF. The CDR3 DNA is TGTGCCAGCAGTGAATGGCAGGCTACTATAAGGGATACGCAGTATTTT.

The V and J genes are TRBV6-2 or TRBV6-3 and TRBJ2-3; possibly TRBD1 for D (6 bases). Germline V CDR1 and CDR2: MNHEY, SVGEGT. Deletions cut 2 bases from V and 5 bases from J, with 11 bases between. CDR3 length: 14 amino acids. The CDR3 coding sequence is TGTGCCAGCAGTTACCGCCTCAGGGGAGATACGCAGTATTTT. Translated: CASSYRLRGDTQYF.

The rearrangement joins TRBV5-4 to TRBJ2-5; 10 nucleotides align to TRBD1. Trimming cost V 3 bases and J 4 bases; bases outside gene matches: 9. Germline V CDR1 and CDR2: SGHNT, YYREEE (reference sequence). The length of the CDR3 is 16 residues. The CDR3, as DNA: TGTGCCAGCAGCTATAAGACAGGGGGCGTAGGAGAGACCCAGTACTTC. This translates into CASSYKTGGVGETQYF.

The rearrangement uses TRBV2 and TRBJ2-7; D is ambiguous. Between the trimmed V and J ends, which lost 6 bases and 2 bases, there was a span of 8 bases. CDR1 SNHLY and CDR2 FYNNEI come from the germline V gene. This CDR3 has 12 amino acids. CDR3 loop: CASREQAYEQYF. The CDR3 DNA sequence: TGTGCCAGCAGGGAGCAGGCCTACGAGCAGTACTTC.

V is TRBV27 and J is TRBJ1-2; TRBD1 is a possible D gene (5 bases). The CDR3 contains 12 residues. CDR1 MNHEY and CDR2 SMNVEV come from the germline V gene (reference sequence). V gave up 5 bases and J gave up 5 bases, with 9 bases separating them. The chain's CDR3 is CASSRDRYGYTF. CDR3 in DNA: TGTGCCAGCAGTCGCGACAGATATGGCTACACCTTC.

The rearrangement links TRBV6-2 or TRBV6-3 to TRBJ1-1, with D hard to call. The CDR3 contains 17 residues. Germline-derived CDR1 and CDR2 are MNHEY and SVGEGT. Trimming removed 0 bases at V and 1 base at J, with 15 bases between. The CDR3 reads CASSYSAVLWGNTEAFF. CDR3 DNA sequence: TGTGCCAGCAGTTACTCAGCGGTACTTTGGGGGAACACTGAAGCTTTCTTT.

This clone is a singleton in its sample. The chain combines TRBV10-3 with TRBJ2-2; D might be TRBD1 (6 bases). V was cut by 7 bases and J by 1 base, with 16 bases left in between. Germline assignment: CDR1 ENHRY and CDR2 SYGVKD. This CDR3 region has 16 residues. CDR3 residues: CAITKAPGQNTGELFF. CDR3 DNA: TGTGCCATCACCAAGGCCCCGGGACAGAACACCGGGGAGCTGTTTTTT.

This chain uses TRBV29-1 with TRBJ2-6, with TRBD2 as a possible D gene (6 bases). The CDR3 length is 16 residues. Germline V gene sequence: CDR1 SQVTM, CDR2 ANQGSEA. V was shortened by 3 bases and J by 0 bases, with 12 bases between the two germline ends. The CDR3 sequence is CSVEEGWVSGANVLTF. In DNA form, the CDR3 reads TGCAGCGTTGAGGAGGGGTGGGTCTCTGGGGCCAACGTCCTGACTTTC.

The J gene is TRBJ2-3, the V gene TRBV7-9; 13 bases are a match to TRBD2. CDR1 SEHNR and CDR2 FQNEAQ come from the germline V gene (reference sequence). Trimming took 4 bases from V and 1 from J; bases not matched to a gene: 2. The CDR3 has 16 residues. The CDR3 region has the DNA TGTGCCAGCAGCTCAGGACTAGCGGGGGGCACAGATACGCAGTATTTT. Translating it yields CASSSGLAGGTDTQYF. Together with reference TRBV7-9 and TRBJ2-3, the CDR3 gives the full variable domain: DTGVSQNPRHKITKRGQNVTFRCDPISEHNRLYWYRQTLGQGPEFLTYFQNEAQLEKSRLLSDRFSAERPKGSFSTLEIQRTEQGDSAMYLCASSSGLAGGTDTQYFGPGTRLTVL.

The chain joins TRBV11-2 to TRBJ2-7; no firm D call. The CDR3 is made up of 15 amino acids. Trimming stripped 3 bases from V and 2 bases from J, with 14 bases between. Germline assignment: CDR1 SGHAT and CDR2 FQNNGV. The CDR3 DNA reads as TGTGCCAGCAGCTTGAGTGGCGCACGGGCCTACGAGCAGTACTTC. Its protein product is CASSLSGARAYEQYF.

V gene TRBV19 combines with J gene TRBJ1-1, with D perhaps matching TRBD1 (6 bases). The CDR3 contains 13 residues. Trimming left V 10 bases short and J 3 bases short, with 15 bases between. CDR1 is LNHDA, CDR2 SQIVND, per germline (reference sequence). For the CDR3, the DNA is TGTGCCACAAAGGGGGGGGCGGACACTGAAGCTTTCTTT. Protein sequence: CATKGGADTEAFF. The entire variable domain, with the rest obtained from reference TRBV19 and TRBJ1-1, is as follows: DGGITQSPKYLFRKEGQNVTLSCEQNLNHDAMYWYRQDPGQGLRLIYYSQIVNDFQKGDIAEGYSVSREKKESFPLTVTSAQKNPTAFYLCATKGGADTEAFFGQGTRLTVV.

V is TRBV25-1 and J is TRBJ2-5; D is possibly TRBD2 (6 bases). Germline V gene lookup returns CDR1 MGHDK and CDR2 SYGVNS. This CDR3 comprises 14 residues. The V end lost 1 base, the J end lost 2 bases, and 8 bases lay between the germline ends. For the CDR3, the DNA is TGTGCCAGCAGTGAATTTGGGAGGCAAGAGACCCAGTACTTC. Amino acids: CASSEFGRQETQYF.

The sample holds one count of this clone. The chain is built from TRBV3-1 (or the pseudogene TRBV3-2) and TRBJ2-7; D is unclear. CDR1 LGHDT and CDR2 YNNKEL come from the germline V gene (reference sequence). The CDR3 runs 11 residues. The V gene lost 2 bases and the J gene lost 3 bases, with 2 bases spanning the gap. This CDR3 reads CASSQYYEQYF. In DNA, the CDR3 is TGTGCCAGCAGCCAATACTACGAGCAGTACTTC.

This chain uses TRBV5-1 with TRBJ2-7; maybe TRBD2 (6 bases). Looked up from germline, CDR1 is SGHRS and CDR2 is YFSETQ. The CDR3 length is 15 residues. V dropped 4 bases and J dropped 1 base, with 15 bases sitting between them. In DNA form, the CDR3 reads TGCGCCAGCAGCCCGCCGGGACGGGAGTCCTACGAGCAGTACTTC. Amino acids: CASSPPGRESYEQYF. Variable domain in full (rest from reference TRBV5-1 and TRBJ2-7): KAGVTQTPRYLIKTRGQQVTLSCSPISGHRSVSWYQQTPGQGLQFLFEYFSETQRNKGNFPGRFSGRQFSNSRSEMNVSTLELGDSALYLCASSPPGRESYEQYFGPGTRLTVT.

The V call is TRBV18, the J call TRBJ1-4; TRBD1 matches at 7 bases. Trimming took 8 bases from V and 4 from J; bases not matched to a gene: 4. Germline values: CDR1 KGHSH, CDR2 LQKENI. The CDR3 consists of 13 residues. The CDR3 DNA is TGTGCCAGCAGACAGGGCCTTAATGAAAAACTGTTTTTT. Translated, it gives CASRQGLNEKLFF.

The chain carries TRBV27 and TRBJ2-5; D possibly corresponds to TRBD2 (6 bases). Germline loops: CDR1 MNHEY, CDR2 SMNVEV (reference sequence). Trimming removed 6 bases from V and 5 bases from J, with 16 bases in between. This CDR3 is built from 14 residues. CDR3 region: CASSPRGNGETQYF. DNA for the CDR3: TGTGCCAGCAGCCCTCGGGGGAACGGGGAGACCCAGTACTTC.

The CDR3 DNA follows: TGTGCCAGCAGCTTCGGACAGGGTTCCCCCTACGAGCAGTACTTC. Residues: CASSFGQGSPYEQYF. The chain employs TRBV7-6 and TRBJ2-7; 8 positions agree with TRBD1. V lost 3 bases, J lost 2 bases, and 6 bases stayed unmatched. The germline V gene encodes CDR1 SGHVS and CDR2 FNYEAQ. The CDR3 totals 15 residues.

DNA for the CDR3: TGCAGCCCCCAAGGGGGTGTTCGTGAAAAACTGTTTTTT. Protein product: CSPQGGVREKLFF. The genes are TRBV29-1 and TRBJ1-4; D perhaps matches TRBD1 (6 bases). Trimming left V 8 bases short and J 7 bases short, with 17 bases between. The CDR3 is made up of 13 amino acids. Germline V CDR1 and CDR2: SQVTM, ANQGSEA.

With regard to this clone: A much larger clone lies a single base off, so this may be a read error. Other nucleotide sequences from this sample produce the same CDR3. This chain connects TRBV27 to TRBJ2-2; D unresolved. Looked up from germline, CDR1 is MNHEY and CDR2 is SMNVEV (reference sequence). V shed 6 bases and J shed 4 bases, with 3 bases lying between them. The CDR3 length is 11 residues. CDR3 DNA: TGTGCCAGCAGCTCCACCGGGGAGCTGTTTTTT. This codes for CASSSTGELFF.

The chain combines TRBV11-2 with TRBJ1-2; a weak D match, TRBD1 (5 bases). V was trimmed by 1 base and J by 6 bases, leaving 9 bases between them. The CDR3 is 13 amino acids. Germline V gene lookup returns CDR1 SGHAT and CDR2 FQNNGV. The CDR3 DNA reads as TGTGCCAGCAGCTTAGGGAGGGGTGATGGCTACACCTTC. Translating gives CASSLGRGDGYTF.

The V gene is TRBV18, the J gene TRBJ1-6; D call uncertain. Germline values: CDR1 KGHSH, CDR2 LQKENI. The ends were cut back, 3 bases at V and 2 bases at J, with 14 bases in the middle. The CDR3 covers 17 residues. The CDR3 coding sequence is TGTGCCAGCTCACCTTTCGACACCGACGCCTATAATTCACCCCTCCACTTT. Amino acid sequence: CASSPFDTDAYNSPLHF.

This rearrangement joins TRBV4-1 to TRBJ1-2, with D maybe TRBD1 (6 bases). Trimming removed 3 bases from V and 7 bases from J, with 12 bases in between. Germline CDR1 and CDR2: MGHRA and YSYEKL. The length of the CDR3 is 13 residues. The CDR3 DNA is TGCGCCAGCAGCCAGGGGGGCTTCGGTGGCTACACCTTC. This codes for CASSQGGFGGYTF.

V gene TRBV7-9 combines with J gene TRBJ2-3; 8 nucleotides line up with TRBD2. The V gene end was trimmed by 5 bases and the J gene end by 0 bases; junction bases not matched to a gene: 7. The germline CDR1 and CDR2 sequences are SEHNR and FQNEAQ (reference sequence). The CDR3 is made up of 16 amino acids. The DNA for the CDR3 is TGTGCCAGCAGCAATCGACTAGCGCTAAGCACAGATACGCAGTATTTT. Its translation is CASSNRLALSTDTQYF.

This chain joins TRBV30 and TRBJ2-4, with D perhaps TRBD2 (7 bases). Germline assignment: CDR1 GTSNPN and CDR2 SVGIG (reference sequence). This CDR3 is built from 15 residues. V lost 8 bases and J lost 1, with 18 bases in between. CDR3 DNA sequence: TGTGCCGGGGTAGGGGGGGGCAAGGCCAAAAACATTCAGTACTTC. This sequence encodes CAGVGGGKAKNIQYF.

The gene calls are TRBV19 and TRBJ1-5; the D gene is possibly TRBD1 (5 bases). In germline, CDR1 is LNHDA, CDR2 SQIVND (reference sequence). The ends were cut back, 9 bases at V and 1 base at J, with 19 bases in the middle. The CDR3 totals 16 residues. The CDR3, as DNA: TGTGCCAGCTCCCGCCGGGGCGGGGAGAGCAATCAGCCCCAGCATTTT. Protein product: CASSRRGGESNQPQHF.

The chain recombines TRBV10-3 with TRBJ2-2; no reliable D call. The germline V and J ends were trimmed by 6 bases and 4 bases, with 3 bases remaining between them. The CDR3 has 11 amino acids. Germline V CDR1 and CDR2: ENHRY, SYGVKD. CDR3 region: CAIRSTGELFF. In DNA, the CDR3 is TGTGCCATCAGAAGCACCGGGGAGCTGTTTTTT.

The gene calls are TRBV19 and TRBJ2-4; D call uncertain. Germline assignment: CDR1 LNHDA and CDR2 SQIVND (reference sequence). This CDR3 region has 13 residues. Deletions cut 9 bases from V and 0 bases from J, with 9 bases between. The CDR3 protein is CASLMLAKNIQYF. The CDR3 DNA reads TGTGCCAGCCTCATGCTAGCCAAAAACATTCAGTACTTC.